The 5 T cell receptor beta chains reported below all come from one sample, sequenced in a study of vaccination effects on CD4 cells after COVID-19. The table came from immunoSEQ multiplex PCR; TCRdb's copy has only in-frame clones and leaves some out. The sample has 41,000 or so clones; 55% to 75% are singletons. Antigen specificity for these receptors is unknown. Before sequencing took place, the ViraFEST assay used viral peptide pools to expand antigen-specific CD4+ T cells. Cultured cells yielded isolated CD4+ T cells after about ten days. Previously uninfected by SARS-CoV-2, the vaccine recipients also showed negative nucleocapsid antibodies. The source was CD4+ T cells from PBMCs cultured with HCoV-OC43 spike peptides, collected before COVID-19 vaccination. The subset: HCoV-OC43 spike overlapping peptide pool stimulation. Receptors originate from a human donor who received a COVID-19 vaccine.

This chain joins TRBV6-2 or TRBV6-3 and TRBJ2-3; 12 nucleotides match TRBD2. Germline CDR1 and CDR2: MNHEY and SVGEGT. J was trimmed by 1 base and V by 4 bases; bases with no gene match: 9. There are 18 residues in the CDR3. CDR3: CASSSTSGRLMGTDTQYF. The CDR3 DNA follows: TGTGCCAGCAGTTCGACTAGCGGGAGATTGATGGGCACAGATACGCAGTATTTT.

This clone was seen more than once but under ten times. This CDR3 reads CASSFPGQGNTIYF. The CDR3 DNA is TGTGCCAGCAGCTTTCCGGGACAGGGAAACACCATATATTTT. The chain recombines TRBV5-4 with TRBJ1-3; TRBD1 agrees at 7 bases. Unmatched junction bases numbered 3, after V lost 2 bases and J lost 4 bases. The germline CDR1 and CDR2 sequences are SGHNT and YYREEE (reference sequence). The CDR3 extends over 14 amino acids.

The chain joins TRBV19 to TRBJ1-2, with TRBD1 identical over 10 bases. The V and J ends lost 7 bases and 2 bases, in that order; junction bases with no gene match: 4. Germline V CDR1 and CDR2: LNHDA, SQIVND (reference sequence). The CDR3 length is 14 residues. CDR3 loop: CASTADRGNYGYTF. The CDR3 region has the DNA TGTGCCAGTACCGCGGACAGGGGGAACTATGGCTACACCTTC.

V and J are TRBV6-6 and TRBJ1-6; TRBD1 matches 9 bases. Germline V gene data show CDR1 as MNHNY and CDR2 as SVGAGI (reference sequence). The trim removed 8 bases at V and 9 bases at J, leaving 8 bases unmatched. The CDR3 length is 14 residues. The chain's CDR3 is CASSTGQGGSPLHF. The CDR3 coding sequence is TGTGCCAGCTCTACGGGACAGGGTGGTTCACCCCTCCACTTT.

This chain joins TRBV11-3 and TRBJ2-1, with D tentatively TRBD2 (6 bases). The V gene lost 1 base and the J gene lost 1 base, with 8 bases spanning the gap. CDR3 length: 15 amino acids. Germline-derived CDR1 and CDR2 are SGHNT and YENEEA. The CDR3 sequence is CASSLGDWSYNEQFF. In nucleotides, the CDR3 is TGTGCCAGCAGCTTAGGGGACTGGTCCTACAATGAGCAGTTCTTC.